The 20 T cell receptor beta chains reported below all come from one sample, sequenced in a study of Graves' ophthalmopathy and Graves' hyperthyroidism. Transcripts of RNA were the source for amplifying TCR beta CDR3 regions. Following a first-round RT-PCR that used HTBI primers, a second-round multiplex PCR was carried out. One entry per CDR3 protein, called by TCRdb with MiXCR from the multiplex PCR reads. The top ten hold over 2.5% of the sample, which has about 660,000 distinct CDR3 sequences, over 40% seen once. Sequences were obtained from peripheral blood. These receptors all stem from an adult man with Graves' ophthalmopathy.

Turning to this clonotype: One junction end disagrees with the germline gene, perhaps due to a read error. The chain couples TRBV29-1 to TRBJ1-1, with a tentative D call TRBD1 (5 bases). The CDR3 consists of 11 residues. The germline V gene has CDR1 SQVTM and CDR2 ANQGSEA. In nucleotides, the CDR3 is TGCAGCGTTGGACTAGCGGGAGGGGATCTCTTT. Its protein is CSVGLAGGDLF.

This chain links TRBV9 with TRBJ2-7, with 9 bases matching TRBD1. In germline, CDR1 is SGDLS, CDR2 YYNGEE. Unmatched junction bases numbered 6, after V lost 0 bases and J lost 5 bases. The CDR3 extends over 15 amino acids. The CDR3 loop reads CASSVGGTGLNEQYF. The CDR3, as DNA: TGTGCCAGCAGCGTAGGTGGGACAGGGCTGAACGAGCAGTACTTC.

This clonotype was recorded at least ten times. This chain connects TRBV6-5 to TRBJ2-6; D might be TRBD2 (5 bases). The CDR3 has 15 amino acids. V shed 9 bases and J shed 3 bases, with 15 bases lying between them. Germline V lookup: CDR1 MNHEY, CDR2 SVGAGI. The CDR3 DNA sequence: TGTGCCAGTCGGGGAGTCGGACTTGGGGCCAACGTCCTGACTTTC. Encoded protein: CASRGVGLGANVLTF.

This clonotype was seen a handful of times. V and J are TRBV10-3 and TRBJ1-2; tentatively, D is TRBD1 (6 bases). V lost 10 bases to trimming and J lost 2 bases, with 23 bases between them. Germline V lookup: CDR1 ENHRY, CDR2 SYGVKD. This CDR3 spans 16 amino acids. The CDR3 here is CASSLGMGTPNYGYTF. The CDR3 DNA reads TGTGCCAGCAGCCTAGGGATGGGGACACCGAACTATGGCTACACCTTC.

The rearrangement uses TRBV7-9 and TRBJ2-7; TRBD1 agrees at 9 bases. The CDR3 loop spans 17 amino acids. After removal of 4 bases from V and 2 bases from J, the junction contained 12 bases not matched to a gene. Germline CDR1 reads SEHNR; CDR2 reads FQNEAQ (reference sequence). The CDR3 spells CASSSNRDRVLTYEQYF. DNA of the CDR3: TGTGCCAGCAGCTCTAACCGGGACAGGGTTTTAACCTACGAGCAGTACTTC.

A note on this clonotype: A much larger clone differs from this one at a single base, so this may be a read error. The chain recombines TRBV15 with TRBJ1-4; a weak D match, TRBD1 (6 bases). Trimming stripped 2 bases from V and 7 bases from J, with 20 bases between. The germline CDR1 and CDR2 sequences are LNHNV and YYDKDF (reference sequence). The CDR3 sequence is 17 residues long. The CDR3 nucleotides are TGTGCCACCAGCAGAACCCGGGACACTCAAGGGCTTGAAAAACTGTTTTTT. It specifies CATSRTRDTQGLEKLFF.

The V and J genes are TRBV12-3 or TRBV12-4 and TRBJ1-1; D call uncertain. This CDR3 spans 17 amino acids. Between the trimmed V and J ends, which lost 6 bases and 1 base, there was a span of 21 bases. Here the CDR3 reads CASSEYDISRGNTEAFF. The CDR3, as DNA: TGTGCCAGCAGCGAATATGACATAAGCCGGGGGAACACTGAAGCTTTCTTT.

In DNA, the CDR3 is TGTGCCAGCAGCTCAACCATCGGCGAGCAGTACTTC. Translated, it gives CASSSTIGEQYF. The genes are TRBV7-2 and TRBJ2-7, with D uncertain. This CDR3 is 12 amino acids long. The germline V and J ends were trimmed by 4 bases and 6 bases, with 10 bases remaining between them. The germline gives CDR1 SGHTA, CDR2 FQGNSA.

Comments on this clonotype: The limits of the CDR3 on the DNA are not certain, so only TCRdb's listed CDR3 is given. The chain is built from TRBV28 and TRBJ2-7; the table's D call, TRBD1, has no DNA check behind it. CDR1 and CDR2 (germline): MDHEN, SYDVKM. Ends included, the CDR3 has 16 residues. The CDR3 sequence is CASSLTGGGYTFEQYF.

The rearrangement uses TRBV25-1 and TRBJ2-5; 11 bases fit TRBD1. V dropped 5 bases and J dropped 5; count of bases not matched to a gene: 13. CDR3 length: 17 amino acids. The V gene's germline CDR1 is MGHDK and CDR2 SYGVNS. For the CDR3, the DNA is TGTGCCAGCAGTAACCGGGACAGGGGGGGCCGGCTCGAGACCCAGTACTTC. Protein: CASSNRDRGGRLETQYF.

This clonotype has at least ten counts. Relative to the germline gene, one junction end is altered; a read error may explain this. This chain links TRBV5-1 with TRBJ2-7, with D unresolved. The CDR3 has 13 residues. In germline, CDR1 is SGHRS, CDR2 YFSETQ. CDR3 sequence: CASSLGGPYEQYF. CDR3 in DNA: TGTGCCAGCAGCTTGGGCGGCCCCTACGAGCAGTACTTC.

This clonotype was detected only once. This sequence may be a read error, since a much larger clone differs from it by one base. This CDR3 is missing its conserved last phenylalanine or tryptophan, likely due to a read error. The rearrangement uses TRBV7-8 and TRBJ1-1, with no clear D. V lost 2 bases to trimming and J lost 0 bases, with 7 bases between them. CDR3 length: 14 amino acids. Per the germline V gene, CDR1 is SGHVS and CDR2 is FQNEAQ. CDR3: CASSLSELNTEAFL. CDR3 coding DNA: TGTGCCAGCAGCTTATCGGAGTTGAACACTGAAGCTTTCCTT.

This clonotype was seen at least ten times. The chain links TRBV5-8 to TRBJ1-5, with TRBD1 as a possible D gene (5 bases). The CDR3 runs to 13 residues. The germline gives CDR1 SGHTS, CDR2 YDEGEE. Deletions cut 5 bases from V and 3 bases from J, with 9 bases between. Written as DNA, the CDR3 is TGTGCCAGCAGTGGGGACTACAATCAGCCCCAGCATTTT. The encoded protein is CASSGDYNQPQHF.

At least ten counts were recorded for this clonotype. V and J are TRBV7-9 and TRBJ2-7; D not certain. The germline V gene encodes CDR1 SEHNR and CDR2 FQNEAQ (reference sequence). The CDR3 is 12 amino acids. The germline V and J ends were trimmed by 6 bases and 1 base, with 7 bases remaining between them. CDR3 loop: CASSGRSYEQYF. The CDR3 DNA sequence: TGTGCCAGCAGTGGACGGTCCTACGAGCAGTACTTC.

CDR3 bases: TGTGCTAGAGTAGGGTCGGTGGACACTGAAGCTTTCTTT. Its translation: CARVGSVDTEAFF. The rearrangement links TRBV25-1 to TRBJ1-1; D gene uncertain. This CDR3 contains 13 residues. CDR1 is MGHDK and CDR2 is SYGVNS in the germline V gene.

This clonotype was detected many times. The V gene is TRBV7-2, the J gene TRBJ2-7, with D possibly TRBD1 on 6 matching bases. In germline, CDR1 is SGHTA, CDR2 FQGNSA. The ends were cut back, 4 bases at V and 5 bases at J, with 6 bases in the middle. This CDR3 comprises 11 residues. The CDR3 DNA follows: TGTGCCAGCAGCTCAGGGGACGAGCAGTACTTC. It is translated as CASSSGDEQYF.

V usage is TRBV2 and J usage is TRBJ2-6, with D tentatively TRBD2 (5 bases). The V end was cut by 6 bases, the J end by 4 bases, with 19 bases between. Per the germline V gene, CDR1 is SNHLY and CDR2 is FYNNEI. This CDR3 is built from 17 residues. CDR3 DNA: TGTGCCAGCAGAGGACTTAACACCGGGGTCGGGGCCAACGTCCTGACTTTC. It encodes CASRGLNTGVGANVLTF.

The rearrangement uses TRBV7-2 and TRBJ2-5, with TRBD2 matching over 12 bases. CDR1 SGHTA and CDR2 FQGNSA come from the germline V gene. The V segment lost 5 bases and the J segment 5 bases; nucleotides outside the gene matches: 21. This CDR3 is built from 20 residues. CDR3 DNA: TGTGCCAGCAGCCAAGATCTAGGACTAGCGGGACCTTACCGGTGGGAGACCCAGTACTTC. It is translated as CASSQDLGLAGPYRWETQYF.

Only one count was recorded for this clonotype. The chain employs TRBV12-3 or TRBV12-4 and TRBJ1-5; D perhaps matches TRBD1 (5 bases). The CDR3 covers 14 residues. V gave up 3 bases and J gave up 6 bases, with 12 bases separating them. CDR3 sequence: CASSLWQGGQPQHF. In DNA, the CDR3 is TGTGCCAGCAGTTTGTGGCAGGGCGGTCAGCCCCAGCATTTT.

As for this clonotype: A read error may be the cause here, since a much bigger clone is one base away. For the CDR3, the DNA is TGTGCCAGCAGTGAAGCGCTTCCGGGGGGTGGCTACACCTTC. It codes for CASSEALPGGGYTF. V is TRBV9 and J is TRBJ1-2; weak D call: TRBD1 (5 bases). Per germline, CDR1 SGDLS and CDR2 YYNGEE. The CDR3 extends over 14 amino acids. Deletions cut 5 bases from V and 7 bases from J, with 18 bases between.